One sample yielded the 10 T cell receptor beta chains listed below, sequenced in a study of CD8 T cells in Susac syndrome. About 0.5 to 1 ug RNA was reverse transcribed with random hexamers. MiXCR, applied by TCRdb to the immunoSEQ multiplex PCR reads, yields one record per CDR3 protein. This table has about 140,000 distinct CDR3 sequences, around 93% appearing once. The sample taken for sequencing was CD4+ T cells from PBMCs. Receptor source: a human donor with Susac syndrome.

Ten or more counts support this clonotype. The V gene is TRBV13, the J gene TRBJ2-2, with a possible D match to TRBD2 (6 bases). Germline assignment: CDR1 PRHDT and CDR2 FYEKMQ (reference sequence). Trimming took 6 bases from V and 5 from J, leaving 10 bases between them. This CDR3 region has 13 residues. The CDR3 DNA reads TGTGCCAGCAGGGGAGGCTTTACCGGGGAGCTGTTTTTT. It yields the protein CASRGGFTGELFF.

V usage is TRBV7-9 and J usage is TRBJ2-1, with 14 bases lining up with TRBD2. After removal of 1 base from V and 8 bases from J, the junction contained 4 bases not matched to a gene. The CDR3 runs 16 residues. The germline CDR1 and CDR2 sequences are SEHNR and FQNEAQ (reference sequence). CDR3 in DNA: TGTGCCAGCAGCTTAGGACTAGCGGGAGGGCCCGATGAGCAGTTCTTC. As protein: CASSLGLAGGPDEQFF. Combining the CDR3 with reference TRBV7-9 and TRBJ2-1 gives the whole variable domain DTGVSQNPRHKITKRGQNVTFRCDPISEHNRLYWYRQTLGQGPEFLTYFQNEAQLEKSRLLSDRFSAERPKGSFSTLEIQRTEQGDSAMYLCASSLGLAGGPDEQFFGPGTRLTVL.

This clonotype has only one observation. This chain connects TRBV20-1 to TRBJ1-5; TRBD1 matches at 8 bases. This CDR3 is 14 amino acids long. CDR1 is DFQATT, CDR2 SNEGSKA, per germline (reference sequence). J lost 9 bases, V lost 1 base, and 8 bases had no gene match. CDR3 DNA sequence: TGCAGTGCTAGAGTACAGGGGGGAGGGGGGCCCCAGCATTTT. Encoded protein: CSARVQGGGGPQHF.

CDR3 region: CASSPPGQDTQYF. The CDR3 bases are TGTGCCAGCAGCCCGCCCGGTCAGGATACGCAGTATTTT. This chain joins TRBV6-6 and TRBJ2-3; D remains unclear. The CDR3 is 13 residues long. V lost 6 bases and J lost 6, with 13 bases in between. The germline V gene encodes CDR1 MNHNY and CDR2 SVGAGI (reference sequence).

The genes are TRBV10-3 and TRBJ2-7; D is possibly TRBD1 (5 bases). Trimming cost V 2 bases and J 7 bases, with 6 bases left between them. The CDR3 is 11 amino acids. Germline assignment: CDR1 ENHRY and CDR2 SYGVKD. The CDR3 here is CAISEGAEQYF. In DNA form, the CDR3 reads TGTGCCATCAGTGAGGGGGCGGAGCAGTACTTC.

This clonotype occurred a few times. The CDR3 loop is CASRQGNSPLHF. CDR3 bases: TGTGCCAGTCGACAGGGGAATTCACCCCTCCACTTT. The genes are TRBV19 and TRBJ1-6, with TRBD1 matching over 8 bases. This CDR3 comprises 12 residues. CDR1 LNHDA and CDR2 SQIVND come from the germline V gene (reference sequence). Germline trimming cut 8 bases from V and 7 bases from J; bases unmatched to any gene: 1.

This sequence joins TRBV30 and TRBJ1-3; D call uncertain. V was shortened by 2 bases and J by 6 bases, with 8 bases between the two germline ends. Germline CDR1 reads GTSNPN; CDR2 reads SVGIG (reference sequence). This CDR3 comprises 12 residues. CDR3 nucleotide sequence: TGTGCCTGGAGTCGGGCAAAAAACACCATATATTTT. Protein product: CAWSRAKNTIYF.

J is TRBJ2-1 and V is TRBV18; D is unresolved. V dropped 0 bases and J dropped 5 bases, with 5 bases sitting between them. This CDR3 spans 13 amino acids. Germline V gene lookup returns CDR1 KGHSH and CDR2 LQKENI. The CDR3: CASSPPNDNEQFF. The CDR3, as DNA: TGTGCCAGCTCACCACCGAACGACAATGAGCAGTTCTTC.

This chain connects TRBV4-1 to TRBJ2-5, with TRBD2 matching over 7 bases. The CDR3 length is 17 residues. Germline V lookup: CDR1 MGHRA, CDR2 YSYEKL. V dropped 0 bases and J dropped 1; count of bases not matched to a gene: 8. The CDR3 sequence is CASSQDWGGASQETQYF. The CDR3 DNA follows: TGCGCCAGCAGCCAAGATTGGGGAGGGGCGAGCCAAGAGACCCAGTACTTC.

This rearrangement joins TRBV20-1 to TRBJ1-2, with TRBD1 matching 9 bases. This CDR3 is 15 amino acids long. V lost 3 bases to trimming and J lost 7 bases; unmatched junction nucleotides: 12. The germline V gene has CDR1 DFQATT and CDR2 SNEGSKA (reference sequence). The CDR3 loop reads CSASERGQGRGGYTF. The DNA of the CDR3 is TGCAGTGCTAGTGAACGGGGACAGGGTAGGGGTGGCTACACCTTC.